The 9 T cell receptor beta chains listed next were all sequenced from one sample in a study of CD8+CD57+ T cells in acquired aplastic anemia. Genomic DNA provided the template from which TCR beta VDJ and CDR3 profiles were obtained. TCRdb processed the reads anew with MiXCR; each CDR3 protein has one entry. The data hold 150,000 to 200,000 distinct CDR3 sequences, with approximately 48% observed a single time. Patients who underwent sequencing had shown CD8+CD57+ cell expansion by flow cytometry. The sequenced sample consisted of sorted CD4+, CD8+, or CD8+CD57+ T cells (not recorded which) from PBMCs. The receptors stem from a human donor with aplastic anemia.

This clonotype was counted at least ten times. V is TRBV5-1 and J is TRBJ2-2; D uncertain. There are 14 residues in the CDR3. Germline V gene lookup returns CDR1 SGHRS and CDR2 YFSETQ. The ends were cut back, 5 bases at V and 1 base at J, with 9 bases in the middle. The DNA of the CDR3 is TGCGCCAGCAGTATCCCACAGAACACCGGGGAGCTGTTTTTT. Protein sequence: CASSIPQNTGELFF. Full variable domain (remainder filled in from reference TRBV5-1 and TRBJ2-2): KAGVTQTPRYLIKTRGQQVTLSCSPISGHRSVSWYQQTPGQGLQFLFEYFSETQRNKGNFPGRFSGRQFSNSRSEMNVSTLELGDSALYLCASSIPQNTGELFFGEGSRLTVL.

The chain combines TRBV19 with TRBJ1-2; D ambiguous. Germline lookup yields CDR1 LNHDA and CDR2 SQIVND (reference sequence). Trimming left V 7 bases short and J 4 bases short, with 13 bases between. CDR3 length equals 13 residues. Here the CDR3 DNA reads TGTGCCAGTAACCACGCGGAAGGCTATGGCTACACCTTC. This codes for CASNHAEGYGYTF. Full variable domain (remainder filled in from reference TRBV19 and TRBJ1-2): DGGITQSPKYLFRKEGQNVTLSCEQNLNHDAMYWYRQDPGQGLRLIYYSQIVNDFQKGDIAEGYSVSREKKESFPLTVTSAQKNPTAFYLCASNHAEGYGYTFGSGTRLTVV.

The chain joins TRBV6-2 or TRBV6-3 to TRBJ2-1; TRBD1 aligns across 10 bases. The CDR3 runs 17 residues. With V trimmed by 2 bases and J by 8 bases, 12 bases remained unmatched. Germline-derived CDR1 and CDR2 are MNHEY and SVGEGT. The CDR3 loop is CASSYLRTGGGFHEQFF. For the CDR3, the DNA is TGTGCCAGCAGTTACCTCCGGACAGGGGGGGGGTTCCATGAGCAGTTCTTC.

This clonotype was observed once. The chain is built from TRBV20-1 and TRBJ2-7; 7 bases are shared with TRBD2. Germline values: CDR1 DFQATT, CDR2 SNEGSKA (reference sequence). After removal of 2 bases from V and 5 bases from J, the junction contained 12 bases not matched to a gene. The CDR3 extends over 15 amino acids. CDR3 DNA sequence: TGCAGTGCTAGACTCACGGAGGGAGGGGCCCACGAGCAGTACTTC. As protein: CSARLTEGGAHEQYF.

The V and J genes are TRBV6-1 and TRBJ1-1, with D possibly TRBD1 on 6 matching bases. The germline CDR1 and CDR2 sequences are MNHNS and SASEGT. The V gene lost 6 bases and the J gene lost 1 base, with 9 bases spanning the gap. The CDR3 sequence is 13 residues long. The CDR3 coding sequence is TGTGCCAGCAGAAAGGGACAGAACACTGAAGCTTTCTTT. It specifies CASRKGQNTEAFF.

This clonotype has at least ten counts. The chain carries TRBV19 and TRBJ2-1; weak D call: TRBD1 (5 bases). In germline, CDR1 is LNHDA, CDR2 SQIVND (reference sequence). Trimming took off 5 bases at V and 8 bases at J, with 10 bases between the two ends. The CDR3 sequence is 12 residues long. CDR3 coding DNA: TGTGCCAGTAGTGTCCGCAGGGATGAGCAGTTCTTC. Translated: CASSVRRDEQFF.

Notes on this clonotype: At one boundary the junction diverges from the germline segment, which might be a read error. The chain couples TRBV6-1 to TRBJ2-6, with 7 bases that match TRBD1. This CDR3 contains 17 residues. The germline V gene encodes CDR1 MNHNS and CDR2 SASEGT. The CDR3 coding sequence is TGTGCCATCAGTGAAGCGAGGGGGCGCATCGGGGCCAACGTCCTGACTTTC. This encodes CAISEARGRIGANVLTF.

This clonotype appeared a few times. This chain's CDR3 is CASSDPRGDEKLFF. The DNA of the CDR3 is TGTGCCAGCAGTGACCCCCGAGGCGATGAAAAACTGTTTTTT. The V call is TRBV25-1, the J call TRBJ1-4, with unresolved D. Germline V gene sequence: CDR1 MGHDK, CDR2 SYGVNS. Trimming removed 3 bases from V and 6 bases from J, with 11 bases in between. CDR3 length: 14 amino acids.

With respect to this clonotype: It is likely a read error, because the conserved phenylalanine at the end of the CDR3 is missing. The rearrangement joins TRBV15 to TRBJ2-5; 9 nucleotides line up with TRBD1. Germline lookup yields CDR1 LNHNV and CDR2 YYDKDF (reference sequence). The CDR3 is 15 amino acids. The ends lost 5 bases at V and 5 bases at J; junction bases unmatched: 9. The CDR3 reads CATSSTTGGGETQYL. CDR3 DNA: TGTGCCACCAGCTCAACGACAGGGGGGGGGGAGACCCAGTACTTA.